These T cell receptor beta chains were read from a single sample in a study of OX40 agonist ivuxolimab in advanced cancers. Sequenced by immunoSEQ multiplex PCR; TCRdb stores in-frame clones only, minus some. In the table there are more than 45,000 clones, about 87% of which are singletons. The sample was CD4+ or CD8+ T cells sorted from blood, taken in a trial of the OX40 agonist ivuxolimab. These receptors were taken from an adult with an advanced solid tumor such as melanoma, head and neck, liver or kidney cancer. Each CDR3 is given with its conserved first and last residue. Each record gives: V gene, J gene, D gene, clone size, CDR3 DNA, CDR3 protein. D genes are given only for firm matches. The size field is filled for only some rows; it gives once, few, many or a size class.

V gene: TRBV28
J gene: TRBJ2-7
D gene: TRBD1
clone size: once
CDR3 DNA: TGTGCCAGCAGTCGACAGGGGGCAGGGGAGCAGTACTTC
CDR3 protein: CASSRQGAGEQYF

V gene: TRBV6-5
J gene: TRBJ1-2
D gene: NA
clone size: once
CDR3 DNA: TGTGCCAGCGGTCCGGGCCAGCGGGACTATGGCTACACCTTC
CDR3 protein: CASGPGQRDYGYTF

V gene: TRBV2
J gene: TRBJ1-4
D gene: NA
clone size: once
CDR3 DNA: TGTGCCAGCAGTACAGGGTCATGGTCTCAGGAAAAACTGTTTTTT
CDR3 protein: CASSTGSWSQEKLFF

V gene: TRBV27
J gene: TRBJ2-3
D gene: NA
clone size: NA
CDR3 DNA: TGTGCCAGCAGTTTGACCTCTATCAGGCCAGATACGCAGTATTTT
CDR3 protein: CASSLTSIRPDTQYF

V gene: TRBV6-5
J gene: TRBJ2-7
D gene: NA
clone size: NA
CDR3 DNA: TGTGCCAGCAGTTACGATGGCGGGGAGCAGTACTTC
CDR3 protein: CASSYDGGEQYF

V gene: TRBV7-9
J gene: TRBJ1-2
D gene: TRBD1
clone size: NA
CDR3 DNA: TGTGCCAGCACTAGGTCGGACAGGGAGGAAGGCTACACCTTC
CDR3 protein: CASTRSDREEGYTF

V gene: TRBV5-6
J gene: TRBJ2-1
D gene: TRBD2
clone size: NA
CDR3 DNA: TGTGTCAGCAGTTACGGGACTAATGATGAGCAGTTCTTC
CDR3 protein: CVSSYGTNDEQFF

V gene: TRBV4-1
J gene: TRBJ1-1
D gene: NA
clone size: NA
CDR3 DNA: TGTGCCAGCAGCCAAGAATACACTGAAGCTTTCTTC
CDR3 protein: CASSQEYTEAFF

V gene: TRBV25-1
J gene: TRBJ1-4
D gene: NA
clone size: NA
CDR3 DNA: TGTGCCAGCAGTGAAGGGGGACACATCAATGAAAAACTGTTTTTT
CDR3 protein: CASSEGGHINEKLFF

V gene: TRBV28
J gene: TRBJ2-7
D gene: TRBD1
clone size: NA
CDR3 DNA: TGTGCCAGCAGCTACCGGACAGGGGGACGGAACGAGCAGTACTTC
CDR3 protein: CASSYRTGGRNEQYF

V gene: TRBV6-1
J gene: TRBJ1-2
D gene: NA
clone size: NA
CDR3 DNA: TGTGCCAGCAGTGATATCCACTATGGCTACACCTTC
CDR3 protein: CASSDIHYGYTF

V gene: TRBV7-8
J gene: TRBJ1-1
D gene: TRBD1
clone size: once
CDR3 DNA: TGTGCCAGCGGGACAGCAGCTTTCTTT
CDR3 protein: CASGTAAFF

V gene: TRBV7-2
J gene: TRBJ2-3
D gene: NA
clone size: NA
CDR3 DNA: TGTGCCAGCAGCTTACGGCTAGTTCCAGATACGCAGTATTTT
CDR3 protein: CASSLRLVPDTQYF

V gene: TRBV4-1
J gene: TRBJ1-1
D gene: NA
clone size: NA
CDR3 DNA: TGCGCCAGCAGCCAGCAGGGAGTAGGGAACACTGAAGCTTTCTTT
CDR3 protein: CASSQQGVGNTEAFF

V gene: TRBV9
J gene: TRBJ1-2
D gene: TRBD1
clone size: NA
CDR3 DNA: TGTGCCAGCAGCGGAGCCGGCACAGGGGGCAAGGGTAACTATGGCTACACCTTC
CDR3 protein: CASSGAGTGGKGNYGYTF

V gene: TRBV13
J gene: TRBJ2-7
D gene: NA
clone size: NA
CDR3 DNA: TGTGCCAGCAGCTTTACCTCCTACGAGCAGTACTTC
CDR3 protein: CASSFTSYEQYF

V gene: TRBV11-2
J gene: TRBJ1-1
D gene: NA
clone size: NA
CDR3 DNA: TGTGCCAGCAGCTTAGGAGTGCCTGAAGCTTTCTTT
CDR3 protein: CASSLGVPEAFF

V gene: TRBV7-9
J gene: TRBJ2-3
D gene: TRBD2
clone size: NA
CDR3 DNA: TGTGCCAGCAGCCCTTCGGGACTAGCGGTGCTGGGAGATACGCAGTATTTT
CDR3 protein: CASSPSGLAVLGDTQYF

V gene: TRBV11-2
J gene: TRBJ2-5
D gene: NA
clone size: once
CDR3 DNA: TGTGCCAGCAGCTTAGTCCTAGGATACCAAGAGACCCAGTACTTC
CDR3 protein: CASSLVLGYQETQYF

V gene: TRBV4-3
J gene: TRBJ2-1
D gene: TRBD2
clone size: NA
CDR3 DNA: TGCGCCAGCAGCCAAAAAGGACTAGCGGGGGTTCCCAACAATGAGCAGTTCTTC
CDR3 protein: CASSQKGLAGVPNNEQFF

V gene: TRBV27
J gene: TRBJ2-1
D gene: NA
clone size: NA
CDR3 DNA: TGTGCCAGCAGTTTACAGTCCTACAATGAGCAGTTCTTC
CDR3 protein: CASSLQSYNEQFF

V gene: TRBV21-1
J gene: TRBJ2-5
D gene: NA
clone size: NA
CDR3 DNA: TGTGCCAGCAGCAAAGCGGGGGATCCGGGACAGAGCTTCCAAGAGACCCAGTACTTC
CDR3 protein: CASSKAGDPGQSFQETQYF

V gene: TRBV5-1
J gene: TRBJ1-6
D gene: TRBD1
clone size: NA
CDR3 DNA: TGCGCCAGCAGCATGGGACAGGGGGAATCACCCCTCCACTTT
CDR3 protein: CASSMGQGESPLHF

V gene: TRBV5-1
J gene: TRBJ2-3
D gene: NA
clone size: few
CDR3 DNA: TGCGCCAGCAGCTACACAGATACGCAGTATTTT
CDR3 protein: CASSYTDTQYF

V gene: TRBV27
J gene: TRBJ1-4
D gene: NA
clone size: once
CDR3 DNA: TGTGCCAGCAGTTTGGGATCAGTACCTTCAACTAATGAAAAACTGTTTTTT
CDR3 protein: CASSLGSVPSTNEKLFF

V gene: TRBV6-5
J gene: TRBJ2-1
D gene: NA
clone size: once
CDR3 DNA: TGTGCCAGCAGAGAGGACAGTGGATCTTACAATGAGCAGTTCTTC
CDR3 protein: CASREDSGSYNEQFF

V gene: TRBV10-1
J gene: TRBJ1-1
D gene: NA
clone size: NA
CDR3 DNA: TGCGCCAGCAGTGAGTCTGGAGTCGGAGCGTCGGGAAGCACTGAAGCTTTCTTT
CDR3 protein: CASSESGVGASGSTEAFF

V gene: TRBV7-6
J gene: TRBJ2-1
D gene: NA
clone size: NA
CDR3 DNA: TGTGCCAGCAGCTACTCTAGCGTCTACAATGAGCAGTTCTTC
CDR3 protein: CASSYSSVYNEQFF

V gene: TRBV7-9
J gene: TRBJ2-1
D gene: TRBD2
clone size: NA
CDR3 DNA: TGTGCCAGCAGCTTAGCGACTGCTAGCGGGGGGTACAATGAGCAGTTCTTC
CDR3 protein: CASSLATASGGYNEQFF

V gene: TRBV6-5
J gene: TRBJ1-6
D gene: TRBD1
clone size: NA
CDR3 DNA: TGTGCCAGCAGTCCGTGGACAGGGGGGAATTCACCCCTCCACTTT
CDR3 protein: CASSPWTGGNSPLHF

V gene: TRBV6-1
J gene: TRBJ2-1
D gene: NA
clone size: NA
CDR3 DNA: TGTGCCAGCAGTGAGGTTTCAGTGCGACCCCACAATGAGCAGTTCTTC
CDR3 protein: CASSEVSVRPHNEQFF

V gene: TRBV5-1
J gene: TRBJ2-1
D gene: NA
clone size: NA
CDR3 DNA: TGCGCCAGCAGCTTGCAAACTCTGGAGGCTGACACTTACAATGAGCAGTTCTTC
CDR3 protein: CASSLQTLEADTYNEQFF

V gene: TRBV9
J gene: TRBJ1-6
D gene: NA
clone size: NA
CDR3 DNA: TGTGCCAGCAGCGGGGGTTGGGATAATTCACCCCTCCACTTT
CDR3 protein: CASSGGWDNSPLHF

V gene: TRBV7-9
J gene: TRBJ2-5
D gene: NA
clone size: once
CDR3 DNA: TGTGCCAGCAGTTATTCCCCCGATGGGGGATTGGGGGAGACCCAGTACTTC
CDR3 protein: CASSYSPDGGLGETQYF

V gene: TRBV6-1
J gene: TRBJ2-3
D gene: NA
clone size: NA
CDR3 DNA: TGTGCCAGCCAGACTTACAGCACAGATACGCAGTATTTT
CDR3 protein: CASQTYSTDTQYF

V gene: TRBV27
J gene: TRBJ2-3
D gene: TRBD2
clone size: NA
CDR3 DNA: TGTGCCAGCAGTTTGGCGGGGGGGCCCGGAGATACGCAGTATTTT
CDR3 protein: CASSLAGGPGDTQYF

V gene: TRBV29-1
J gene: TRBJ2-7
D gene: NA
clone size: NA
CDR3 DNA: TGCAGCGTTGAAAGGCAGGGCTCCTACGAGCAGTACTTC
CDR3 protein: CSVERQGSYEQYF

V gene: TRBV27
J gene: TRBJ2-7
D gene: NA
clone size: NA
CDR3 DNA: TGTGCCAGCAGTTTAGCCCCGGGGCAGCCCTACGAGCAGTACTTC
CDR3 protein: CASSLAPGQPYEQYF

V gene: TRBV11-3
J gene: TRBJ2-2
D gene: TRBD2
clone size: few
CDR3 DNA: TGTGCCAGCAGCTCCTGGACTAGCGAATCGAACACCGGGGAGCTGTTTTTT
CDR3 protein: CASSSWTSESNTGELFF

V gene: TRBV19
J gene: TRBJ1-5
D gene: TRBD1
clone size: NA
CDR3 DNA: TGTGCCAGTAGCAGAGGACAGGGTGTACATCAGCCCCAGCATTTT
CDR3 protein: CASSRGQGVHQPQHF

V gene: TRBV27
J gene: TRBJ2-3
D gene: TRBD2
clone size: NA
CDR3 DNA: TGTGCCAGCAGTTTAGACCCGGGGGGGGGCACAGATACGCAGTATTTT
CDR3 protein: CASSLDPGGGTDTQYF

V gene: TRBV6-6
J gene: TRBJ2-7
D gene: TRBD1
clone size: NA
CDR3 DNA: TGTGCCAGCAGTAGGACAGGGGCCTACGAGCAGTACTTC
CDR3 protein: CASSRTGAYEQYF

V gene: TRBV11-2
J gene: TRBJ2-6
D gene: NA
clone size: NA
CDR3 DNA: TGTGCCGGAGGGTTTGGGGCCAACGTCCTGACTTTC
CDR3 protein: CAGGFGANVLTF

V gene: TRBV10-2
J gene: TRBJ2-7
D gene: NA
clone size: NA
CDR3 DNA: TGCGCCAGCAGTGAGCCGGTGGGCAGGGGTCAGGAGCAGTACTTC
CDR3 protein: CASSEPVGRGQEQYF

V gene: TRBV9
J gene: TRBJ2-2
D gene: NA
clone size: once
CDR3 DNA: TGTGCCAGCAGCGTAGCTAGCGGGACAGGGTACACCGGGGAGCTGTTTTTT
CDR3 protein: CASSVASGTGYTGELFF

V gene: TRBV5-6
J gene: TRBJ2-7
D gene: NA
clone size: NA
CDR3 DNA: TGTGCCAGCAGCCCAGGGGGGGACTACGAGCAGTACTTC
CDR3 protein: CASSPGGDYEQYF

V gene: TRBV21-1
J gene: TRBJ1-2
D gene: NA
clone size: few
CDR3 DNA: TGTGCCAGCAGCAAAGTAAGGGAAGAGGGGGCAGGATATGGCTACACCTTC
CDR3 protein: CASSKVREEGAGYGYTF

V gene: TRBV7-2
J gene: TRBJ1-1
D gene: NA
clone size: NA
CDR3 DNA: TGTGCCAGCAGCTTAGGCCTAGTATTCGCTGAAGCTTTCTTT
CDR3 protein: CASSLGLVFAEAFF

V gene: TRBV19
J gene: TRBJ1-1
D gene: NA
clone size: once
CDR3 DNA: TGTGCCAGCCAGACAGCGACGAACACTGAAGCTTTCTTT
CDR3 protein: CASQTATNTEAFF

V gene: TRBV5-1
J gene: TRBJ2-7
D gene: TRBD2
clone size: NA
CDR3 DNA: TGCGCCAGCAGCCCGACTAGCGGGGGGGCCTCCTACGAGCAGTACTTC
CDR3 protein: CASSPTSGGASYEQYF

V gene: TRBV7-9
J gene: TRBJ2-1
D gene: NA
clone size: NA
CDR3 DNA: TGTGCCAGCAGCCTTAGGGTTGACTACAATGAGCAGTTCTTC
CDR3 protein: CASSLRVDYNEQFF

V gene: TRBV6-6
J gene: TRBJ1-2
D gene: TRBD1
clone size: NA
CDR3 DNA: TGTGCCAGCCAGGAGGGGGCGCTTTTCTATGGCTACACCTTC
CDR3 protein: CASQEGALFYGYTF

V gene: TRBV11-2
J gene: TRBJ1-1
D gene: NA
clone size: NA
CDR3 DNA: TGTGCCAGCACCGACGGGTTCCTCTCTGAGGGGGGGTTCTTT
CDR3 protein: CASTDGFLSEGGFF

V gene: TRBV19
J gene: TRBJ2-2
D gene: NA
clone size: NA
CDR3 DNA: TGTGCCAGTAGTTCCCGGACAGATACGAACACCGGGGAGCTGTTTTTT
CDR3 protein: CASSSRTDTNTGELFF

V gene: TRBV7-9
J gene: TRBJ2-2
D gene: NA
clone size: once
CDR3 DNA: TGTGCCAGCAGCCACCGGGACGGCTCCGGGGAGCTGTTTTTT
CDR3 protein: CASSHRDGSGELFF

V gene: TRBV13
J gene: TRBJ2-3
D gene: TRBD2
clone size: NA
CDR3 DNA: TGTGCCAGCAGCTGGGTTAGCGGGGGGGCCTCTGATACGCAGTATTTT
CDR3 protein: CASSWVSGGASDTQYF

V gene: TRBV18
J gene: TRBJ1-2
D gene: NA
clone size: NA
CDR3 DNA: TGTGCCAGCTCACCGAACGGGGGCCCTCACTATGGCTACACCTTC
CDR3 protein: CASSPNGGPHYGYTF

V gene: TRBV27
J gene: TRBJ1-5
D gene: NA
clone size: NA
CDR3 DNA: TGTGCCAGCAGTTTCGGGGCTGATCAGCCCCAGCATTTT
CDR3 protein: CASSFGADQPQHF

V gene: TRBV4-2
J gene: TRBJ2-2
D gene: NA
clone size: NA
CDR3 DNA: TGTGCCAGCAGCCAAGAGTTAATGGAGGGGGCCGGGGAGCTGTTTTTT
CDR3 protein: CASSQELMEGAGELFF

V gene: TRBV30
J gene: TRBJ1-5
D gene: NA
clone size: medium-sized
CDR3 DNA: TGTGCCTGGAGTGATGGGAGGGCCCAGCATTTT
CDR3 protein: CAWSDGRAQHF